Detailed here is one T cell receptor (beta chain). Its antigen remains unknown. V was clipped by 3 bases and J by 1 base, with 9 bases between them. Looked up from germline, CDR1 is SGHAT and CDR2 is FQNNGV. This CDR3 has 14 residues. The data were produced by immunoSEQ multiplex PCR, yet TCRdb's version contains in-frame clones alone and is incomplete. This sample has some 37,000 clones, with approximately 88% found just once. These data come from a study of T cells in localized non-small cell lung cancer. Whole-study results and caveats: Higher adjacent-lung clonality was associated with shorter survival. The appearance of a median roughly 61 of the top 100 tumor clones was seen in adjacent lung. Only one tumor region was sequenced, so heterogeneity remains possible. The greatest T cell clonality was found in uninvolved adjacent lung (higher than in tumor).

This clonotype originated in a woman aged 35 to 70 with stage I lung adenocarcinoma. The sample was peripheral blood, taken before any cancer treatment. The genes are TRBV11-2 and TRBJ1-1, with D uncertain. In nucleotides, the CDR3 is TGTGCCAGCAGCTTCAGGTCCTCGAACACTGAAGCTTTCTTT. Translation: CASSFRSSNTEAFF. Looking up the rest from reference TRBV11-2 and TRBJ1-1 gives the full variable domain: EAGVAQSPRYKIIEKRQSVAFWCNPISGHATLYWYQQILGQGPKLLIQFQNNGVVDDSQLPKDRFSAERLKGVDSTLKIQPAKLEDSAVYLCASSFRSSNTEAFFGQGTRLTVV.